This T cell receptor beta chain was recorded in a study of blood T cell repertoires in COVID-19. Study details: Samples representing acute and convalescent COVID-19 were sourced from the United States, Italy and Spain. Sources were T cells, B-cell-depleted T cells, or PBMCs; the material itself was cDNA or gDNA.

This clone occurred a few times. V was cut by 6 bases and J by 7 bases, with 13 bases left in between. Germline lookup yields CDR1 ENHRY and CDR2 SYGVKD. CDR3 length equals 12 residues. Original analysis: Estimation of nucleated cell counts relied on the amplification of reference gene primers. Produced via immunoSEQ multiplex PCR; TCRdb's table is partial and in-frame only. V and J calls and clone size are copied from that table; D and trimming were computed from the DNA. The data hold tens of thousands of clones, with about 70% observed a single time. Source material: peripheral blood. The V gene is TRBV10-3, the J gene TRBJ2-7; D gene uncertain. The TCR originated in a woman older than 75 with active or convalescent COVID-19. The CDR3 nucleotides are TGTGCCATCAGCGCGCTGGAGAGTGAGCAGTACTTC. Translation gives CAISALESEQYF.